The 24 T cell receptor beta chains below were found in one sample sequenced in a study of T-cell memory formation after mild COVID-19. TCRdb called the 5' RACE reads again in MiXCR, with one record for every CDR3 protein. The table has about 410,000 distinct CDR3 sequences, more than 20% seen once. The sequenced sample was PBMCs or a T cell subset sorted from them (not recorded which). The receptor source for this set is an adult woman who had mild COVID-19 (a few samples of this study predate the infection). Cell type and time point are not known.

This chain joins TRBV20-1 and TRBJ2-3; D not certain. The CDR3 consists of 12 residues. V lost 1 base to trimming and J lost 2 bases, with 4 bases between them. Germline values: CDR1 DFQATT, CDR2 SNEGSKA (reference sequence). The CDR3 sequence is CSARADTDTQYF. The CDR3 nucleotides are TGCAGTGCTAGAGCTGACACAGATACGCAGTATTTT.

The CDR3 region has the DNA TGTGCCACCAGGGGGCCAGGGGGAGCGGACCAAGAGACCCAGTACTTC. As protein: CATRGPGGADQETQYF. The V call is TRBV24-1, the J call TRBJ2-5, with 7 bases matching TRBD1. The germline CDR1 and CDR2 sequences are KGHDR and SFDVKD. J lost 0 bases, V lost 7 bases, and 10 bases had no gene match. The CDR3 length is 16 residues.

The V call is TRBV6-5, the J call TRBJ1-4, with D perhaps TRBD1 (5 bases). Germline V lookup: CDR1 MNHEY, CDR2 SVGAGI. This CDR3 is built from 15 residues. The V and J ends lost 6 bases and 7 bases respectively, with 18 bases between them. CDR3 in amino acids: CASSPRPGRAEKLFF. The CDR3 nucleotides read TGTGCCAGCAGCCCGCGGCCAGGGAGGGCTGAAAAACTGTTTTTT.

This clonotype was recorded a few times. The gene calls are TRBV29-1 and TRBJ2-2, with TRBD2 identical over 11 bases. With V trimmed by 7 bases and J by 6 bases, 7 bases remained unmatched. The CDR3 contains 14 residues. CDR1 and CDR2 (germline): SQVTM, ANQGSEA. The CDR3 loop reads CSARLSGGAGELFF. The CDR3, as DNA: TGCAGCGCCCGTCTTAGCGGGGGGGCCGGGGAGCTGTTTTTT.

This clonotype was counted a few times. CDR3 protein: CATAPAGSDTQYF. In DNA form, the CDR3 reads TGTGCCACGGCCCCGGCAGGGTCAGATACGCAGTATTTT. The rearrangement uses TRBV24-1 and TRBJ2-3; maybe TRBD1 (5 bases). The CDR3 length is 13 residues. With 10 bases removed from V and 4 bases from J, the gap between germline ends came to 14 bases. Germline loops: CDR1 KGHDR, CDR2 SFDVKD.

The J gene is TRBJ2-2, the V gene TRBV27, with D perhaps matching TRBD1 (5 bases). V gave up 4 bases and J gave up 1 base, with 13 bases separating them. Per the germline V gene, CDR1 is MNHEY and CDR2 is SMNVEV (reference sequence). The CDR3 totals 16 residues. CDR3 in DNA: TGTGCCAGCAGTTCGGCCGACAGATTGAACACCGGGGAGCTGTTTTTT. This sequence encodes CASSSADRLNTGELFF.

The V and J genes are TRBV27 and TRBJ1-2, with TRBD1 matching 7 bases. Per germline, CDR1 MNHEY and CDR2 SMNVEV (reference sequence). Trimming removed 8 bases from V and 5 bases from J; junction bases left unmatched: 11. The CDR3 covers 14 residues. The CDR3 DNA sequence: TGTGCCAGCTCAAGAACCCAGGGGGGATATGGCTACACCTTC. Its protein is CASSRTQGGYGYTF.

This chain links TRBV7-2 with TRBJ2-2; TRBD1 aligns across 8 bases. V gave up 4 bases and J gave up 4 bases; unmatched junction bases: 5. Germline lookup yields CDR1 SGHTA and CDR2 FQGNSA. The CDR3 has 15 amino acids. The CDR3 DNA is TGTGCCAGCAGCTCCCGGACAGGGACCACCGGGGAGCTGTTTTTT. Translating it yields CASSSRTGTTGELFF.

This clonotype was seen only a few times. The chain combines TRBV7-3 with TRBJ2-2; TRBD1 might be the D (5 bases). Per germline, CDR1 SGHTA and CDR2 FQGTGA. The length of the CDR3 is 16 residues. V lost 1 base and J lost 1, with 10 bases in between. CDR3 in amino acids: CASSLKAGRNTGELFF. CDR3 DNA sequence: TGTGCCAGCAGCTTAAAGGCAGGGCGGAACACCGGGGAGCTGTTTTTT.

This clonotype showed up just a few times. CDR3 nucleotides: TGCGCCAGCAGCTTGGAGAGCATTGCCCATTACAATGAGCAGTTCTTC. Amino acid sequence: CASSLESIAHYNEQFF. The chain uses TRBV5-1 and TRBJ2-1, with D hard to call. Trimming took off 0 bases at V and 4 bases at J, with 14 bases between the two ends. The CDR3 totals 16 residues. CDR1 and CDR2 from the germline V gene are SGHRS and YFSETQ.

The chain joins TRBV4-1 to TRBJ1-1; a weak D match, TRBD1 (6 bases). The V end was cut by 0 bases, the J end by 4 bases, with 9 bases between. There are 14 residues in the CDR3. From germline, CDR1 is MGHRA and CDR2 YSYEKL. CDR3 nucleotides: TGCGCCAGCAGCCAAGAGCTCAGGGGCACTGAAGCTTTCTTT. Its translation: CASSQELRGTEAFF.

The chain carries TRBV29-1 and TRBJ1-3; D uncertain. V was clipped by 7 bases and J by 0 bases, with 16 bases between them. The CDR3 spans 15 residues. Looked up from germline, CDR1 is SQVTM and CDR2 is ANQGSEA. The CDR3 spells CSARASTLSGNTIYF. The CDR3 DNA reads as TGCAGCGCAAGGGCCTCTACGCTCTCTGGAAACACCATATATTTT.

J is TRBJ2-1 and V is TRBV9; TRBD2 aligns across 10 bases. Unmatched junction bases numbered 6, after V lost 2 bases and J lost 1 base. This CDR3 is built from 17 residues. Germline CDR1 is SGDLS and CDR2 is YYNGEE. The CDR3 here is CASSVGPSGSSYNEQFF. In DNA form, the CDR3 reads TGTGCCAGCAGCGTCGGTCCTAGCGGGAGTTCCTACAATGAGCAGTTCTTC.

The chain joins TRBV6-5 to TRBJ1-1, with 7 bases matching TRBD1. V trimming: 2 bases; J trimming: 2 bases; junction bases outside the gene matches: 2. The germline V gene has CDR1 MNHEY and CDR2 SVGAGI. The CDR3 contains 14 residues. The CDR3 reads CASSYRDSNTEAFF. CDR3 DNA: TGTGCCAGCAGTTACCGGGACAGCAACACTGAAGCTTTCTTT.

The chain links TRBV9 to TRBJ1-2; D is possibly TRBD1 (5 bases). This CDR3 is built from 14 residues. Trimming took off 0 bases at V and 6 bases at J, with 12 bases between the two ends. Looked up from germline, CDR1 is SGDLS and CDR2 is YYNGEE. The CDR3 nucleotides are TGTGCCAGCAGCGTAGATGTAGGAGGGGATGGCTACACCTTC. The encoded protein is CASSVDVGGDGYTF.

J is TRBJ2-1 and V is TRBV20-1, with unresolved D. From germline, CDR1 is DFQATT and CDR2 SNEGSKA (reference sequence). The V end was cut by 5 bases, the J end by 0 bases, with 11 bases between. The length of the CDR3 is 14 residues. CDR3 sequence (DNA): TGCAGTGCTCCAAGCCCTAGCTCCTACAATGAGCAGTTCTTC. Its protein is CSAPSPSSYNEQFF.

This clonotype was detected only a few times. The CDR3 loop reads CSVEGRTLNTEAFF. The CDR3 DNA reads TGCAGCGTTGAAGGACGGACGTTGAACACTGAAGCTTTCTTT. V and J are TRBV29-1 and TRBJ1-1; no firm D call. The CDR3 has 14 amino acids. The germline CDR1 and CDR2 sequences are SQVTM and ANQGSEA. V was shortened by 1 base and J by 0 bases, with 9 bases between the two germline ends.

V usage is TRBV5-1 and J usage is TRBJ1-4; 7 bases agree with TRBD1. The length of the CDR3 is 14 residues. J was trimmed by 8 bases and V by 1 base; bases with no gene match: 5. The germline CDR1 and CDR2 sequences are SGHRS and YFSETQ. CDR3 region: CASSLTGEREKLFF. The CDR3 nucleotides are TGCGCCAGCAGCTTGACAGGGGAACGAGAAAAACTGTTTTTT.

The V call is TRBV11-3, the J call TRBJ2-7; maybe TRBD1 (5 bases). The CDR3 runs 18 residues. Deletions cut 1 base from V and 4 bases from J, with 23 bases between. Germline CDR1 reads SGHNT; CDR2 reads YENEEA. CDR3 region: CASSLGTHPWVRTYEQYF. The CDR3 DNA reads TGTGCCAGCAGCTTAGGGACCCATCCCTGGGTAAGGACATACGAGCAGTACTTC.

This chain links TRBV5-1 with TRBJ1-1, with 8 positions matching TRBD1. CDR3 length: 16 amino acids. The J segment lost 1 base and the V segment lost 4 bases, leaving 9 bases of the junction unmatched. Looked up from germline, CDR1 is SGHRS and CDR2 is YFSETQ. The CDR3 loop reads CASSATGTGENTEAFF. The CDR3 DNA is TGCGCCAGCAGCGCAACCGGGACAGGTGAGAACACTGAAGCTTTCTTT.

This clonotype was seen ten or more times. The V call is TRBV20-1, the J call TRBJ2-3, with 9 positions matching TRBD2. This CDR3 is 13 amino acids long. V lost 2 bases, J lost 3 bases, and 0 bases stayed unmatched. Per germline, CDR1 DFQATT and CDR2 SNEGSKA (reference sequence). The CDR3 DNA follows: TGCAGTGCTAGACTAGCGGGAACAGATACGCAGTATTTT. This encodes CSARLAGTDTQYF.

This chain links TRBV12-3 or TRBV12-4 with TRBJ1-1; the match to TRBD1 covers 7 bases. This CDR3 contains 16 residues. V lost 7 bases, J lost 3 bases, and 14 bases stayed unmatched. CDR3: CASTRGRAGGDTEAFF. The CDR3 DNA follows: TGTGCCAGCACCCGTGGGAGGGCAGGGGGGGACACTGAAGCTTTCTTT.

There are a few counts of this clonotype. The gene calls are TRBV5-1 and TRBJ1-1, with D unclear. Germline V gene sequence: CDR1 SGHRS, CDR2 YFSETQ. The CDR3 spans 16 residues. V shed 0 bases and J shed 0 bases, with 12 bases lying between them. CDR3 sequence reads: CASSLGGTAMNTEAFF. Here the CDR3 DNA reads TGCGCCAGCAGCTTGGGGGGTACTGCTATGAACACTGAAGCTTTCTTT.

This chain joins TRBV7-9 and TRBJ1-2; D ambiguous. V was pared by 2 bases and J by 3 bases, with 13 bases between. The germline CDR1 and CDR2 sequences are SEHNR and FQNEAQ (reference sequence). CDR3 length: 15 residues. Here the CDR3 reads CASSLPLRKDYGYTF. The CDR3 DNA reads TGTGCCAGCAGCTTACCCCTCAGGAAAGACTATGGCTACACCTTC. The full variable domain, completed using reference TRBV7-9 and TRBJ1-2, is DTGVSQNPRHKITKRGQNVTFRCDPISEHNRLYWYRQTLGQGPEFLTYFQNEAQLEKSRLLSDRFSAERPKGSFSTLEIQRTEQGDSAMYLCASSLPLRKDYGYTFGSGTRLTVV.